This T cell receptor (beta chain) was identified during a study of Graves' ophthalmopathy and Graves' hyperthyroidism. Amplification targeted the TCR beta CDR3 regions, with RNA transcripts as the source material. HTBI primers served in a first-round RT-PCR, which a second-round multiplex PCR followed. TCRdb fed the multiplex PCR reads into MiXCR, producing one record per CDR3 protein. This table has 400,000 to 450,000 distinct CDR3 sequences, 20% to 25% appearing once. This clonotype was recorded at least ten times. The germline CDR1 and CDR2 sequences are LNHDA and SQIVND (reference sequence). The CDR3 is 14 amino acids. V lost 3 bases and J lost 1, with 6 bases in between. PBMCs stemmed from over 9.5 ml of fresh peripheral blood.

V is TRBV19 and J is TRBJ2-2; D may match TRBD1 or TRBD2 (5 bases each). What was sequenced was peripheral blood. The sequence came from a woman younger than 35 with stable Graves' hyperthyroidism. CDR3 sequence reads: CASSIGGNTGELFF. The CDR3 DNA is TGTGCCAGTAGTATTGGGGGGAACACCGGGGAGCTGTTTTTT.